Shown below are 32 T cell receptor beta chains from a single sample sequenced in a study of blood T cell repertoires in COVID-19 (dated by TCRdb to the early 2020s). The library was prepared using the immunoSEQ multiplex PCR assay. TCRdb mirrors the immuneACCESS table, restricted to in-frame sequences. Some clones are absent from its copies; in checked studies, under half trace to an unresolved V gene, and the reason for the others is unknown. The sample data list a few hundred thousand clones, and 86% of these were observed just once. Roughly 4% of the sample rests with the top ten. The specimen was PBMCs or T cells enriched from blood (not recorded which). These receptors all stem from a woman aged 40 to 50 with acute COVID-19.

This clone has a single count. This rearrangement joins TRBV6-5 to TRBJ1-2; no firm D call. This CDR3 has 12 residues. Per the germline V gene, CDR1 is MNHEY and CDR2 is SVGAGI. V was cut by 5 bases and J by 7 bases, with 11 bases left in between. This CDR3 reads CASSTREGGYTF. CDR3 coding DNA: TGTGCCAGCAGTACCCGGGAAGGTGGCTACACCTTC.

The CDR3 DNA sequence: TGTGCCAGCAGTGAAGGCATTCTCTCCCGCACAGATACGCAGTATTTT. Amino acid sequence: CASSEGILSRTDTQYF. The chain is built from TRBV25-1 and TRBJ2-3; no definite D call. Germline V CDR1 and CDR2: MGHDK, SYGVNS. CDR3 size: 16 residues. The ends were cut back, 2 bases at V and 1 base at J, with 13 bases in the middle.

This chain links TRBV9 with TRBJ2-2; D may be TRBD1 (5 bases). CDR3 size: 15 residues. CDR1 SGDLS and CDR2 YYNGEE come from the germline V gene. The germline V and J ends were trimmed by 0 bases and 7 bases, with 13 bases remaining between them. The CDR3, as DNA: TGTGCCAGCAGCGTAGTCGTGGGGCCTGGCGGGGAGCTGTTTTTT. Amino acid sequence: CASSVVVGPGGELFF. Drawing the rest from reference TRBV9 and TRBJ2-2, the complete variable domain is DSGVTQTPKHLITATGQRVTLRCSPRSGDLSVYWYQQSLDQGLQFLIQYYNGEERAKGNILERFSAQQFPDLHSELNLSSLELGDSALYFCASSVVVGPGGELFFGEGSRLTVL.

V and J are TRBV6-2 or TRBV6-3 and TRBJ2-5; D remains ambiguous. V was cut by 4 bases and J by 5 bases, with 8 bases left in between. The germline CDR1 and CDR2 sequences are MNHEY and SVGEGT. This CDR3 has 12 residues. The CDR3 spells CASSLSYETQYF. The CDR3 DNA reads TGTGCCAGCAGTTTGAGTTATGAGACCCAGTACTTC.

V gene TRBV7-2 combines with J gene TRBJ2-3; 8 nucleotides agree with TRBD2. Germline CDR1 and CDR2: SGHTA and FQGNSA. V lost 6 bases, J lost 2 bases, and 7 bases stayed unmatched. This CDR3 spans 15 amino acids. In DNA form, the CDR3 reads TGTGCCAGCAGTTCCAAGCGGGGGTACACAGATACGCAGTATTTT. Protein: CASSSKRGYTDTQYF.

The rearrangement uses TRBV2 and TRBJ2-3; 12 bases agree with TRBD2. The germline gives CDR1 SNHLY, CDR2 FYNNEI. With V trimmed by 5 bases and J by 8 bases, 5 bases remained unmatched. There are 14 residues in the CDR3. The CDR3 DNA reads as TGTGCCAGCAGTCTGACTAGCGGGAGTGGTACGCAGTATTTT. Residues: CASSLTSGSGTQYF.

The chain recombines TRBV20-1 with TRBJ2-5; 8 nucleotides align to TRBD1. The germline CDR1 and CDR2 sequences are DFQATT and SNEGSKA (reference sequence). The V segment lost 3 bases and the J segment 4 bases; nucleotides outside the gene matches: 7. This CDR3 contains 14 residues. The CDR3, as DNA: TGCAGTGCTAGTCGTGCCAGGGGGCCAGAGACCCAGTACTTC. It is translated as CSASRARGPETQYF.

The CDR3 DNA sequence: TGTGCCAGCCGCCGGGCTTCGGGGTCACCCCTCCACTTT. This translates into CASRRASGSPLHF. The rearrangement links TRBV6-5 to TRBJ1-6; D is unclear. The CDR3 totals 13 residues. V lost 8 bases, J lost 10 bases, and 15 bases lay in between. Germline V gene data show CDR1 as MNHEY and CDR2 as SVGAGI.

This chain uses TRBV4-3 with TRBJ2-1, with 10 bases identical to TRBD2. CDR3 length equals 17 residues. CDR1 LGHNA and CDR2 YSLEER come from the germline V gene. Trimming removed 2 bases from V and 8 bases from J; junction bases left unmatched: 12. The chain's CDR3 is CASSQNIDLAGVYEQFF. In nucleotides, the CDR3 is TGCGCCAGCAGCCAAAATATCGATCTAGCGGGAGTCTATGAGCAGTTCTTC.

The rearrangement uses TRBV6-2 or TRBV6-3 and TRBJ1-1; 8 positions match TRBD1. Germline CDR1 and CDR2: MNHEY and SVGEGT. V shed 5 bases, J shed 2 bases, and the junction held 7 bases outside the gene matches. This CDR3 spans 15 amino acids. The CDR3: CASSPRGQGNTEAFF. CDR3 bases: TGTGCCAGCAGTCCGAGAGGACAGGGTAACACTGAAGCTTTCTTT.

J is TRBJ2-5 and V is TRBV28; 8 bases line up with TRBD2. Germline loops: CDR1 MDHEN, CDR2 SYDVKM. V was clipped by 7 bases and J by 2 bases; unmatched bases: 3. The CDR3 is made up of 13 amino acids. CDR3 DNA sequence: TGTGCCAGCACGGGGACTAGTCAAGAGACCCAGTACTTC. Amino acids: CASTGTSQETQYF.

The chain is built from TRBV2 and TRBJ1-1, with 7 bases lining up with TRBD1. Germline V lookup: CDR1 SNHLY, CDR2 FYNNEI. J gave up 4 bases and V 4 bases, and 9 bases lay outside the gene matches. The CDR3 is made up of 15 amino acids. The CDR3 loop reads CASSVSKGARTEAFF. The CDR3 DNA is TGTGCCAGCAGTGTTAGTAAGGGGGCGCGCACTGAAGCTTTCTTT. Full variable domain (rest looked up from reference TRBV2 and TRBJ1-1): EPEVTQTPSHQVTQMGQEVILRCVPISNHLYFYWYRQILGQKVEFLVSFYNNEISEKSEIFDDQFSVERPDGSNFTLKIRSTKLEDSAMYFCASSVSKGARTEAFFGQGTRLTVV.

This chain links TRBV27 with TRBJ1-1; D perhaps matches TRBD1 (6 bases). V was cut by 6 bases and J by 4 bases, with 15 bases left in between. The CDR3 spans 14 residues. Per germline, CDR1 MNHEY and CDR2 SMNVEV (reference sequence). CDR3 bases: TGTGCCAGCAGGAGGCATACAGGGCCCACTGAAGCTTTCTTT. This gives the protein CASRRHTGPTEAFF.

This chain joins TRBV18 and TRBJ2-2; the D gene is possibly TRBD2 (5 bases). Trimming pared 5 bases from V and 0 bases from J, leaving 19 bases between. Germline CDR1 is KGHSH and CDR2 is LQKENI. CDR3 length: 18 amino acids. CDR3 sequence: CASSVIPITGSNTGELFF. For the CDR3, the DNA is TGTGCCAGCTCAGTTATCCCTATAACGGGATCGAACACCGGGGAGCTGTTTTTT. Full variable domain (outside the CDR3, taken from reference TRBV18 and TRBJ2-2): NAGVMQNPRHLVRRRGQEARLRCSPMKGHSHVYWYRQLPEEGLKFMVYLQKENIIDESGMPKERFSAEFPKEGPSILRIQQVVRGDSAAYFCASSVIPITGSNTGELFFGEGSRLTVL.

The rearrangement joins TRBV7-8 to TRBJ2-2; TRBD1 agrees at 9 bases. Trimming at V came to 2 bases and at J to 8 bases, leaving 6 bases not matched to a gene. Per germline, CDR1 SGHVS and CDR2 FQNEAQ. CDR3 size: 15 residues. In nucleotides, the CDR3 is TGTGCCAGCAGCTTACCCGGACAGGGGCCTGGGGAGCTGTTTTTT. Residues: CASSLPGQGPGELFF.

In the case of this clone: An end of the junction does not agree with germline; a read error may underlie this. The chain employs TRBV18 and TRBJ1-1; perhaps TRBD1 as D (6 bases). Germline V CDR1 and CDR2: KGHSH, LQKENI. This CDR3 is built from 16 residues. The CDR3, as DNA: TGTGCCAGCTCCCCACCCATGGGACACCAAAACACTGAAGCTTTCTTT. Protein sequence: CASSPPMGHQNTEAFF.

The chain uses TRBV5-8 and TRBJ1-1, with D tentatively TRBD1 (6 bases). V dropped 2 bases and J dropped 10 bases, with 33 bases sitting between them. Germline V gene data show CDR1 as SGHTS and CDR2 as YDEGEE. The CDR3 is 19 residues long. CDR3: CASSFSNGFTRIKDRRAFF. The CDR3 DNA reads TGTGCCAGCAGCTTTTCCAATGGATTTACGAGGATAAAAGACAGGAGAGCTTTCTTT. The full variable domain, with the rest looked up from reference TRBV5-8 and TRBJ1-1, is EAGVTQSPTHLIKTRGQQATLRCSPISGHTSVYWYQQALGLGLQFLLWYDEGEERNRGNFPPRFSGRQFPNYSSELNVNALELEDSALYLCASSFSNGFTRIKDRRAFFGQGTRLTVV.

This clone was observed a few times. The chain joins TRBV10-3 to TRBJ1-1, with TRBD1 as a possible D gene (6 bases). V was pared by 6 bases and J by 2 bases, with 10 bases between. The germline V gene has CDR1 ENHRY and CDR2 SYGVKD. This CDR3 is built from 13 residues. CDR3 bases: TGTGCCATCAGGATGACAGGAAACACTGAAGCTTTCTTT. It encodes CAIRMTGNTEAFF.

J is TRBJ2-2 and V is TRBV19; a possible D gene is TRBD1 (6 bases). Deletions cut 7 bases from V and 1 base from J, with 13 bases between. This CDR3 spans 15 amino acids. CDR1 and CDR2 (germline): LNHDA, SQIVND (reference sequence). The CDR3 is CASNKQGGNTGELFF. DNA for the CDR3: TGTGCCAGTAATAAACAAGGGGGGAACACCGGGGAGCTGTTTTTT.

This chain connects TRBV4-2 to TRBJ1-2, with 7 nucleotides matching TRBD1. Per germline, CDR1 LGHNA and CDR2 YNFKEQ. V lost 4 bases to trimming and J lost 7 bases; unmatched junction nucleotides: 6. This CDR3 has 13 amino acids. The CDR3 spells CASSRETGVGYTF. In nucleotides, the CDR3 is TGTGCCAGCAGCCGCGAAACAGGGGTTGGCTACACCTTC.

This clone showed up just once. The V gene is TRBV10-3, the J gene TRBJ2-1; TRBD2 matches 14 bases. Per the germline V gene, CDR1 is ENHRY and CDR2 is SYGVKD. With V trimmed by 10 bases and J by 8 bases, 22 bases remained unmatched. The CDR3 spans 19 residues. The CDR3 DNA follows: TGTGCCACCGGACTGGGGATTGGGACTAGCGGGAGTAAGACACATGAGCAGTTCTTC. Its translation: CATGLGIGTSGSKTHEQFF.

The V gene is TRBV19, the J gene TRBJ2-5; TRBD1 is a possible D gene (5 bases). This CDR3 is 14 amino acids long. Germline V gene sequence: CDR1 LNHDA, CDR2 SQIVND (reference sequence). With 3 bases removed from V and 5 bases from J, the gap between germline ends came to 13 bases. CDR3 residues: CASSMQGLRETQYF. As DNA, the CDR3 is TGTGCCAGTAGTATGCAGGGTCTTCGGGAGACCCAGTACTTC.

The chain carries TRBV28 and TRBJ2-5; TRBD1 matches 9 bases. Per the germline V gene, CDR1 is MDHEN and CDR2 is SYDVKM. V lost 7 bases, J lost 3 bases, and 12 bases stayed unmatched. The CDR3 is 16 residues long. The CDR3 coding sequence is TGTGCCAGCACCCATGTGACAGGGGGTGTGAAAGAGACCCAGTACTTC. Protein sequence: CASTHVTGGVKETQYF.

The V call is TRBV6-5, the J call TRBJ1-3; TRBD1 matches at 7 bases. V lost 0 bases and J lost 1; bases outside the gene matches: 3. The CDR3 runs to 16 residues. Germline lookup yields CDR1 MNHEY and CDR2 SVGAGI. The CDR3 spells CASSYSTGLSGNTIYF. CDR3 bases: TGTGCCAGCAGTTACTCGACAGGGTTATCTGGAAACACCATATATTTT.

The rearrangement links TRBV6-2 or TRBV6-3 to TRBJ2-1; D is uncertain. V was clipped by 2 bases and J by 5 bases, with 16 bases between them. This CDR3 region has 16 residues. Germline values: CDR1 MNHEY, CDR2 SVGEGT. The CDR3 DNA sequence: TGTGCCAGCAGTTACGAGAGCGTAATGGAGAACAATGAGCAGTTCTTC. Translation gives CASSYESVMENNEQFF.

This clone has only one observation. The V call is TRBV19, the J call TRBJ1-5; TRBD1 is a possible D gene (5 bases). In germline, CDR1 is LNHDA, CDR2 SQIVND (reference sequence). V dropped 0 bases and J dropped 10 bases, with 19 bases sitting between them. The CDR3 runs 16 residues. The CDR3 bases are TGTGCCAGTAGTATAGAGGGGCAGGGCCAAATAGGTCCCCAGCATTTT. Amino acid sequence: CASSIEGQGQIGPQHF.

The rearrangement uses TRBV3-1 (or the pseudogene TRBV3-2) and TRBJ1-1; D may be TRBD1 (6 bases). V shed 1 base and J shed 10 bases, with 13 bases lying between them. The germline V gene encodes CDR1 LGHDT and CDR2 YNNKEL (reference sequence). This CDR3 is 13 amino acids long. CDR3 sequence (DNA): TGTGCCAGCAGCCAAGGACAGGTTGTGGTAGCTTTCTTT. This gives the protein CASSQGQVVVAFF.

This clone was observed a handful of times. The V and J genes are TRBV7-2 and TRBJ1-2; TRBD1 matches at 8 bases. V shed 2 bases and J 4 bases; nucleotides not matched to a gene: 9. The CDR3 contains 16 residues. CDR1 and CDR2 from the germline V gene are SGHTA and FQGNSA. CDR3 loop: CASSLSPAGGSYGYTF. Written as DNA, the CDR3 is TGTGCCAGCAGCTTATCCCCGGCAGGGGGCAGCTATGGCTACACCTTC.

The CDR3 loop reads CASSYSGDEKLFF. The CDR3 DNA reads as TGTGCCAGCAGTTACTCGGGAGACGAAAAACTGTTTTTT. V and J are TRBV6-5 and TRBJ1-4; D not resolved. With 0 bases removed from V and 8 bases from J, the gap between germline ends came to 7 bases. Per the germline V gene, CDR1 is MNHEY and CDR2 is SVGAGI. The CDR3 runs to 13 residues.

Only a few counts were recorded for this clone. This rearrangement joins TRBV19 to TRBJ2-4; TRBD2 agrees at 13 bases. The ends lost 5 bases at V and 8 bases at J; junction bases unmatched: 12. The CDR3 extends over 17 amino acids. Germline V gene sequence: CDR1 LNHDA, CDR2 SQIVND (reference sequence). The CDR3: CASSPRRTSGSGYIQYF. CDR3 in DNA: TGTGCCAGTAGTCCGAGAAGGACTAGCGGGAGTGGGTACATTCAGTACTTC. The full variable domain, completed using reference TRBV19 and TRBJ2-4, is DGGITQSPKYLFRKEGQNVTLSCEQNLNHDAMYWYRQDPGQGLRLIYYSQIVNDFQKGDIAEGYSVSREKKESFPLTVTSAQKNPTAFYLCASSPRRTSGSGYIQYFGAGTRLSVL.

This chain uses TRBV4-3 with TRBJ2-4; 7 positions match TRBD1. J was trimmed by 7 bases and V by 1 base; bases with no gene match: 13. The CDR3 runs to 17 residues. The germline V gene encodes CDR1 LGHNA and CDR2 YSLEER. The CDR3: CASSQGVPPGGGNIQYF. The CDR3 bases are TGCGCCAGCAGCCAAGGCGTCCCCCCAGGGGGTGGGAACATTCAGTACTTC.

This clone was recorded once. The chain's CDR3 is CASSPREFYTEAFF. CDR3 sequence (DNA): TGTGCCAGCAGCCCACGTGAGTTTTACACTGAAGCTTTCTTT. The chain combines TRBV4-2 with TRBJ1-1, with D hard to call. The CDR3 has 14 residues. Germline V gene sequence: CDR1 LGHNA, CDR2 YNFKEQ. V was shortened by 4 bases and J by 3 bases, with 12 bases between the two germline ends.